This section outlines one TCR beta chain sequence together with its context. What it binds is not known. Other DNA sequences of this sample code for an identical CDR3. Germline V lookup: CDR1 LNHDA, CDR2 SQIVND (reference sequence). The CDR3 has 15 residues. J was trimmed by 8 bases and V by 1 base; bases with no gene match: 10. This PCR relied on a set of 60 Vbeta primers and 13 Jbeta primers. Profiled with immunoSEQ multiplex PCR; TCRdb holds only in-frame clones, not every one. The sample lists roughly 250,000 clones, approximately 80% occurring once. This record belongs to a study of cytomegalovirus exposure and HLA in healthy donors. Study results and caveats: The presence/absence work took it that sequencing depth was about the same across donors. Productive status was seen about 90% or about 30% of the time for most TCR beta V segments in an earlier analysis.

This sequence was found in a girl aged 2 to 10 in good health and CMV-seronegative. Source material: PBMCs. V usage is TRBV19 and J usage is TRBJ1-2, with 7 bases lining up with TRBD1. DNA of the CDR3: TGTGCCAGTAGTATAGCCCCGACAGGGATCGACGGCTACACCTTC. Protein: CASSIAPTGIDGYTF.